The 25 T cell receptor beta chains below were found in one sample sequenced in a study of T cells expressing NK-cell markers. TCRdb re-called the 5' RACE reads, yielding one record per CDR3 amino acid sequence without DNA. Listed are hundreds of thousands of distinct CDR3 sequences; 3% to 4.5% falls within the top ten. The sample was blood T cells: a sorted CD56 or NKG2C T cell subset, CD4+ or CD8+ T cells, or bulk PBMC T cells (not recorded which). The receptors originated from a man aged 18 to 30 in good health.

The CDR3 loop is CASKKGGAGSGANVLTF. The chain is built from TRBV12-3 or TRBV12-4 and TRBJ2-6; absent DNA, TCRdb's TRBD1 call cannot be checked. The CDR3 spans 17 residues.

V usage is TRBV29-1 and J usage is TRBJ2-1. The CDR3 runs to 13 residues. CDR1 is SQVTM, CDR2 ANQGSEA, per germline. The CDR3 protein is CSVGGSAYNEQFF.

V gene TRBV6-1 combines with J gene TRBJ2-3; the TCRdb D gene call, TRBD2, has no DNA to confirm it. CDR3 length: 15 residues. CDR1 and CDR2 (germline): MNHNS, SASEGT. CDR3 sequence reads: CATQKGSGPTDTQYF.

The rearrangement uses TRBV12-3 or TRBV12-4 and TRBJ2-5; TCRdb outputs TRBD1, but without DNA this stays unchecked. There are 13 residues in the CDR3. The CDR3 spells CASTKTGGKTQYF.

This chain links TRBV12-3 or TRBV12-4 with TRBJ2-5; the D gene TCRdb calls, TRBD1, cannot be checked with no DNA. CDR3 length: 14 amino acids. The CDR3 loop reads CASSLAGVRETQYF.

V usage is TRBV20-1 and J usage is TRBJ2-1; the D gene TCRdb calls, TRBD2, cannot be checked with no DNA. The CDR3 is 15 amino acids. CDR1 is DFQATT, CDR2 SNEGSKA, per germline (reference sequence). CDR3: CSARGPGLADNEQFF.

J is TRBJ2-5 and V is TRBV28; TCRdb lists TRBD1, though no DNA is available to test this call. The germline CDR1 and CDR2 sequences are MDHEN and SYDVKM. The CDR3 covers 14 residues. CDR3 in amino acids: CASSQTDRGETQYF.

The chain couples TRBV6-1 to TRBJ1-4; the TRBD1 assignment by TCRdb is unverifiable without DNA. The CDR3 is 15 residues long. Germline CDR1 is MNHNS and CDR2 is SASEGT. The CDR3 sequence: CASRSGQGFSEKLFF.

The chain couples TRBV7-2 to TRBJ2-1. Germline loops: CDR1 SGHTA, CDR2 FQGNSA. The CDR3 is 16 amino acids. CDR3 protein: CASSLHALIHYNEQFF. Supplemented by reference TRBV7-2 and TRBJ2-1, the full variable domain reads GAGVSQSPSNKVTEKGKDVELRCDPISGHTALYWYRQSLGQGLEFLIYFQGNSAPDKSGLPSDRFSAERTGGSVSTLTIQRTQQEDSAVYLCASSLHALIHYNEQFFGPGTRLTVL.

J is TRBJ1-2 and V is TRBV30; TCRdb's D gene call, TRBD1, goes unchecked for lack of DNA. Germline values: CDR1 GTSNPN, CDR2 SVGIG (reference sequence). CDR3 length equals 15 residues. The CDR3 here is CAWSPPGQGFYGYTF.

The rearrangement uses TRBV5-1 and TRBJ2-1; the TRBD1 assignment by TCRdb is unverifiable without DNA. From germline, CDR1 is SGHRS and CDR2 YFSETQ. The CDR3 length is 14 residues. CDR3 protein: CASKIQGAQNEQFF.

The chain uses TRBV5-1 and TRBJ2-3; without DNA, the TCRdb call of TRBD1 cannot be checked. This CDR3 comprises 15 residues. Germline loops: CDR1 SGHRS, CDR2 YFSETQ. The CDR3 sequence is CASSLGQEVTDTQYF.

The V call is TRBV3-1, the J call TRBJ2-7; TCRdb proposes TRBD1, but this gene call is untestable without DNA. CDR3 length equals 18 residues. Germline-derived CDR1 and CDR2 are LGHDT and YNNKEL (reference sequence). The CDR3 protein is CASSQPSGTGDHPYEQYF.

The chain combines TRBV7-9 with TRBJ2-5. The CDR3 spans 16 residues. Germline CDR1 reads SEHNR; CDR2 reads FQNEAQ (reference sequence). The chain's CDR3 is CASSLARSPLRETQYF.

The genes are TRBV9 and TRBJ2-1; TCRdb's D gene call, TRBD1, goes unchecked for lack of DNA. This CDR3 region has 16 residues. Germline V CDR1 and CDR2: SGDLS, YYNGEE. The CDR3 is CASSVDRPMSYNEQFF.

The V gene is TRBV20-1, the J gene TRBJ2-6; the TCRdb call, TRBD2, lacks DNA for checking. Germline CDR1 DFQATT, CDR2 SNEGSKA (reference sequence). The CDR3 has 15 residues. CDR3: CSAKLRAPGANVLTF.

V gene TRBV7-9 combines with J gene TRBJ2-1. Germline-derived CDR1 and CDR2 are SEHNR and FQNEAQ (reference sequence). The CDR3 extends over 13 amino acids. The CDR3: CASSLDWTHEQFF.

The chain carries TRBV6-2 or TRBV6-3 and TRBJ1-1; TCRdb lists TRBD1, though no DNA is available to test this call. Germline V lookup: CDR1 MNHEY, CDR2 SVGEGT. The CDR3 totals 14 residues. The CDR3 sequence is CASRIRGRDTEAFF.

The V and J genes are TRBV11-2 and TRBJ2-1. Germline CDR1 and CDR2: SGHAT and FQNNGV. The CDR3 loop spans 11 amino acids. CDR3 sequence reads: CASSRVVEQFF.

This chain uses TRBV29-1 with TRBJ2-5; without DNA, the TCRdb call of TRBD2 cannot be checked. The CDR3 is 13 amino acids. Germline V CDR1 and CDR2: SQVTM, ANQGSEA. CDR3 in amino acids: CSVAGGTTETQYF.

Here the CDR3 reads CSVSLNYEQYF. This chain links TRBV29-1 with TRBJ2-7. The length of the CDR3 is 11 residues. Germline CDR1 reads SQVTM; CDR2 reads ANQGSEA.

This chain joins TRBV24-1 and TRBJ2-1; TCRdb lists TRBD1, though no DNA is available to test this call. The germline gives CDR1 KGHDR, CDR2 SFDVKD. The CDR3 has 13 residues. CDR3 protein: CATRDTPGNEQFF.

V is TRBV4-3 and J is TRBJ2-2; TCRdb proposes TRBD1, but this gene call is untestable without DNA. This CDR3 has 17 amino acids. The germline CDR1 and CDR2 sequences are LGHNA and YSLEER. This CDR3 is CASSQDHRGPNTGELFF.

This chain links TRBV15 with TRBJ2-4; there is no DNA to check the TCRdb D call of TRBD1. The CDR3 contains 18 residues. CDR1 and CDR2 from the germline V gene are LNHNV and YYDKDF (reference sequence). The CDR3 spells CATSRDFRPGEPKNIQYF.

This rearrangement joins TRBV18 to TRBJ2-1. This CDR3 contains 15 residues. Germline values: CDR1 KGHSH, CDR2 LQKENI. The CDR3 reads CASSPPGVPYNEQFF.